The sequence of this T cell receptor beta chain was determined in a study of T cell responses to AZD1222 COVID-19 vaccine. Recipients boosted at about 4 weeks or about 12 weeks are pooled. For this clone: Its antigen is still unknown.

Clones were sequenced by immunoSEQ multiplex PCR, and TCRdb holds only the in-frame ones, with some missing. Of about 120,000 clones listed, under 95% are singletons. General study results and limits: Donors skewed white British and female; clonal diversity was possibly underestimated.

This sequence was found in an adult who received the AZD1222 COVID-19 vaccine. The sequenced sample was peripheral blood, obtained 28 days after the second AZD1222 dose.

The CDR3 region is CASSLLAGGHNEQFF. The CDR3 DNA follows: TGCGCCAGCAGCCTACTAGCGGGAGGCCACAATGAGCAGTTCTTC. V and J are TRBV5-1 and TRBJ2-1; TRBD2 aligns across 12 bases. The junction had 4 bases not matched to a gene; V was cut back by 4 bases and J by 5 bases. In germline, CDR1 is SGHRS, CDR2 YFSETQ. The CDR3 sequence is 15 residues long. The entire variable domain, with the rest obtained from reference TRBV5-1 and TRBJ2-1, is as follows: KAGVTQTPRYLIKTRGQQVTLSCSPISGHRSVSWYQQTPGQGLQFLFEYFSETQRNKGNFPGRFSGRQFSNSRSEMNVSTLELGDSALYLCASSLLAGGHNEQFFGPGTRLTVL.